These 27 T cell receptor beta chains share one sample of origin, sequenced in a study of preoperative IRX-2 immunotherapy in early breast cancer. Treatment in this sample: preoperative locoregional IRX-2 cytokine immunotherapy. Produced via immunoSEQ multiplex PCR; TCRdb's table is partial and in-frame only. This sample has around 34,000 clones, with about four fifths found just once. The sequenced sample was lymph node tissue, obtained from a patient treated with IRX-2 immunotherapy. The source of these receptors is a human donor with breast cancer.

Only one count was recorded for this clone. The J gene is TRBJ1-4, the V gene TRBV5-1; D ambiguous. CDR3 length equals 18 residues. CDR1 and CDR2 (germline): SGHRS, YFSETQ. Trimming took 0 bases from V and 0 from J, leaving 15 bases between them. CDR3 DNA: TGCGCCAGCAGCTTGGGAGTAATGGTTTCGGCAACTAATGAAAAACTGTTTTTT. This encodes CASSLGVMVSATNEKLFF. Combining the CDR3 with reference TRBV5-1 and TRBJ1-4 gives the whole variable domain KAGVTQTPRYLIKTRGQQVTLSCSPISGHRSVSWYQQTPGQGLQFLFEYFSETQRNKGNFPGRFSGRQFSNSRSEMNVSTLELGDSALYLCASSLGVMVSATNEKLFFGSGTQLSVL.

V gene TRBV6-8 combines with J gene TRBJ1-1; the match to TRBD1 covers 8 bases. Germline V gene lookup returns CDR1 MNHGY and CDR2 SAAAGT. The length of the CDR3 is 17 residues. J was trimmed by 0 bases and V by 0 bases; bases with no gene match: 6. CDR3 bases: TGTGCCAGCAGTTACTCGAAACAGGGGGGGTTGAACACTGAAGCTTTCTTT. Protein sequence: CASSYSKQGGLNTEAFF.

This CDR3 is CASSLRDPETQYF. CDR3 bases: TGTGCCAGTAGCCTTCGGGACCCAGAGACCCAGTACTTC. This rearrangement joins TRBV19 to TRBJ2-5; D may match TRBD1 or TRBD2 (5 bases each). Germline loops: CDR1 LNHDA, CDR2 SQIVND (reference sequence). V lost 6 bases, J lost 4 bases, and 12 bases lay in between. This CDR3 spans 13 amino acids.

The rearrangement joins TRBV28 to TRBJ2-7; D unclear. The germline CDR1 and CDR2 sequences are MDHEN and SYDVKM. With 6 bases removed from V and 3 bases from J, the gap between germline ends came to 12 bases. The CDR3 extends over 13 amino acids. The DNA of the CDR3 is TGTGCCAGCAGGGCCCCCGGGCGCTACGAGCAGTACTTC. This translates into CASRAPGRYEQYF.

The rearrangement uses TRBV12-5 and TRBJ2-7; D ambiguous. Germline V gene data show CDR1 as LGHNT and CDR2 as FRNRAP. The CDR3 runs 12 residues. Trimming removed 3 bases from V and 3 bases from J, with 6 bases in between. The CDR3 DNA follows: TGTGCTAGTGGTTTAGGGCACTACGAGCAGTACTTC. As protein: CASGLGHYEQYF. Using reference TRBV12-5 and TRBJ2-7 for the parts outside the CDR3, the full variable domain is DARVTQTPRHKVTEMGQEVTMRCQPILGHNTVFWYRQTMMQGLELLAYFRNRAPLDDSGMPKDRFSAEMPDATLATLKIQPSEPRDSAVYFCASGLGHYEQYFGPGTRLTVT.

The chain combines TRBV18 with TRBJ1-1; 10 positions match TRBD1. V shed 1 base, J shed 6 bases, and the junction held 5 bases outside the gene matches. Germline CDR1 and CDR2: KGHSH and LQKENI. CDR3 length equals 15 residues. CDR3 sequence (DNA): TGTGCCAGCTCACCACGACAGGGGGCATTCTCTGAAGCTTTCTTT. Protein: CASSPRQGAFSEAFF.

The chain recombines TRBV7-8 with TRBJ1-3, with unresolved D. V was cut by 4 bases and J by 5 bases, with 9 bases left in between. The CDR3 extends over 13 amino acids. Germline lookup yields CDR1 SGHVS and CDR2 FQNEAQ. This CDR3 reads CASSSQPRNTIYF. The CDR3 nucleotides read TGTGCCAGCAGCTCTCAACCCAGAAACACCATATATTTT.

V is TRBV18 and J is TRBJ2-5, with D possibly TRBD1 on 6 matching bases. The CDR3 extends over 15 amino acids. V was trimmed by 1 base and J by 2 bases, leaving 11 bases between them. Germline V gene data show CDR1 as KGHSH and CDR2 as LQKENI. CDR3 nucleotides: TGTGCCAGCTCACCACGCCAGGGGCCACAAGAGACCCAGTACTTC. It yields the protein CASSPRQGPQETQYF.

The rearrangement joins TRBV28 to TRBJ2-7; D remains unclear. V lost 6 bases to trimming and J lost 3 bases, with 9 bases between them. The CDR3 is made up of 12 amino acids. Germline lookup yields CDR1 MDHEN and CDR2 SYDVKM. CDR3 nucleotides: TGTGCCAGCAGGCAGGCTTTCTACGAGCAGTACTTC. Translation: CASRQAFYEQYF.

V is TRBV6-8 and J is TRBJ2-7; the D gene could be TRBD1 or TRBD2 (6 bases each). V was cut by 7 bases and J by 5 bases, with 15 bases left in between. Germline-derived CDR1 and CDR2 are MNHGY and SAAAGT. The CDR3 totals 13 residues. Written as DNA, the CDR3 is TGTGCCAGCATAGCGGCAGGGGCCGACGAGCAGTACTTC. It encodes CASIAAGADEQYF.

CDR3 sequence (DNA): TGTGCCACTCTCCGCCCGCGAAAGGACAGCTATTTGAGTACTGAAGCTTTCTTT. This gives the protein CATLRPRKDSYLSTEAFF. The V call is TRBV12-2, the J call TRBJ1-1; the table assigns TRBD1, which was not confirmed against the DNA. TRBV12-2 represents a pseudogene. The CDR3 is made up of 18 amino acids.

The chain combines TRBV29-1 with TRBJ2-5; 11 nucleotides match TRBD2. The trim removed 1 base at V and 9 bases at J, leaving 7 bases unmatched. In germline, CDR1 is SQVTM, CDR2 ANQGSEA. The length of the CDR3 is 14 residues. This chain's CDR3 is CSVEGLLAGDPQYF. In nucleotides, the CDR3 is TGCAGCGTTGAAGGGTTACTAGCGGGGGATCCCCAGTACTTC.

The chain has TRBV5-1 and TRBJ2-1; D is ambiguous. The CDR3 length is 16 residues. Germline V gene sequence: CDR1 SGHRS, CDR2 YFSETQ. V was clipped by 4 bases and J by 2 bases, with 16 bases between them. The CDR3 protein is CASSQLSRAPYNEQFF. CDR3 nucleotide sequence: TGCGCCAGCAGCCAACTATCCCGGGCCCCCTACAATGAGCAGTTCTTC.

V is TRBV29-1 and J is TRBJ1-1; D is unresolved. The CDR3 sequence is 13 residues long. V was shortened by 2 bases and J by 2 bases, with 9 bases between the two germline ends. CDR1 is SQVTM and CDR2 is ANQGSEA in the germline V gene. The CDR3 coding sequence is TGCAGCGTTGAATGGGGAGGAAACACTGAAGCTTTCTTT. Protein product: CSVEWGGNTEAFF.

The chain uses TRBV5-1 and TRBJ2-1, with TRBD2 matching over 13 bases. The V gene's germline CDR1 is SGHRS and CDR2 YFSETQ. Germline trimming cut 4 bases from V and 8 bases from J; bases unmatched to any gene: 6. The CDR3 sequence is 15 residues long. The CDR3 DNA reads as TGCGCCAGCAGCGGAGGGACTAGCGGGAACCATGAGCAGTTCTTC. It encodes CASSGGTSGNHEQFF.

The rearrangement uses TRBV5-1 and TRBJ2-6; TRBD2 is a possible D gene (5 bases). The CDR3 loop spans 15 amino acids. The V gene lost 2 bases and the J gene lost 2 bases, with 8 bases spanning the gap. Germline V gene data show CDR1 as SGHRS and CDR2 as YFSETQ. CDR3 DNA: TGCGCCAGCAGCTTTTGGGGAGCTGGGGCCAACGTCCTGACTTTC. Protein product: CASSFWGAGANVLTF.

DNA for the CDR3: TGCAGCGCCATAGACTCATCCTACGAGCAGTACTTC. Encoded protein: CSAIDSSYEQYF. The chain joins TRBV29-1 to TRBJ2-7; no firm D call. From germline, CDR1 is SQVTM and CDR2 ANQGSEA. This CDR3 has 12 residues. Between the trimmed V and J ends, which lost 7 bases and 1 base, there was a span of 11 bases.

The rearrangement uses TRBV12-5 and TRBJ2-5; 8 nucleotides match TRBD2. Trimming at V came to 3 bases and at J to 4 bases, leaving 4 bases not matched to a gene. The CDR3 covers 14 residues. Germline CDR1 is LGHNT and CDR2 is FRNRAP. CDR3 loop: CASGFGGAAETQYF. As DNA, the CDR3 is TGTGCTAGTGGTTTCGGGGGGGCCGCAGAGACCCAGTACTTC.

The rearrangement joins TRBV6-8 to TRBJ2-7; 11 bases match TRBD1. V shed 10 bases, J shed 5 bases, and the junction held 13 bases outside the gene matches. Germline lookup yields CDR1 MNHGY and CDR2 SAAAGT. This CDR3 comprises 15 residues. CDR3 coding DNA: TGTGCCATCAGCCTCCCCGGACAGGGGGCGGACGAGCAGTACTTC. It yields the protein CAISLPGQGADEQYF.

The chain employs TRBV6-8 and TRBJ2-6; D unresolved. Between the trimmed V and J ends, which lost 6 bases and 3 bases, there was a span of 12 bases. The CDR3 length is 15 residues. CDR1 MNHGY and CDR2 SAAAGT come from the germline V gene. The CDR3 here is CASSQAGSGANVLTF. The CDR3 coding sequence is TGTGCCAGCAGCCAAGCCGGTAGTGGGGCCAACGTCCTGACTTTC.

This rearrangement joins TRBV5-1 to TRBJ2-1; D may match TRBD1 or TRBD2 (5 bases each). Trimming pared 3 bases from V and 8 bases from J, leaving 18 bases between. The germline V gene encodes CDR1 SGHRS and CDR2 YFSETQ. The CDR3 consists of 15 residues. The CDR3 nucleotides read TGCGCCAGCAGCTCCCCGGGACGGTCAGGCCATGAGCAGTTCTTC. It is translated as CASSSPGRSGHEQFF.

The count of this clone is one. The CDR3 loop is CASSRTRYTDTQYF. The CDR3 nucleotides read TGTGCCAGTAGTCGGACTAGATACACAGATACGCAGTATTTT. V gene TRBV19 combines with J gene TRBJ2-3; 7 nucleotides align to TRBD2. Germline lookup yields CDR1 LNHDA and CDR2 SQIVND (reference sequence). The J segment lost 2 bases and the V segment lost 5 bases, leaving 4 bases of the junction unmatched. The CDR3 consists of 14 residues.

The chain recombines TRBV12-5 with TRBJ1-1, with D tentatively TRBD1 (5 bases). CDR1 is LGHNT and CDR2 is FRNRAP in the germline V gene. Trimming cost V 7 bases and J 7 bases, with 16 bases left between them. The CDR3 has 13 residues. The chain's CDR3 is CASANRGGDEAFF. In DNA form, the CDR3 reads TGTGCTAGTGCCAATCGGGGCGGGGATGAAGCTTTCTTT.

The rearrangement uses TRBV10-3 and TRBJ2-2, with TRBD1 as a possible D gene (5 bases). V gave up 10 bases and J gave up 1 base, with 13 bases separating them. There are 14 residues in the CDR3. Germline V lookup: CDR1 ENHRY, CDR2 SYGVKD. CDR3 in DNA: TGTGCCAGCTGTCGACAGAGGAACACCGGGGAGCTGTTTTTT. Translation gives CASCRQRNTGELFF.

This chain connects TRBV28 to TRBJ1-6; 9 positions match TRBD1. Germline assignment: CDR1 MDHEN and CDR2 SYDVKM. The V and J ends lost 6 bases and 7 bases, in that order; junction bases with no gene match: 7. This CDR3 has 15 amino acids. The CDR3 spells CASRWTGEVNSPLHF. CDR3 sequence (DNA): TGTGCCAGCAGGTGGACAGGGGAAGTAAATTCACCCCTCCACTTT.

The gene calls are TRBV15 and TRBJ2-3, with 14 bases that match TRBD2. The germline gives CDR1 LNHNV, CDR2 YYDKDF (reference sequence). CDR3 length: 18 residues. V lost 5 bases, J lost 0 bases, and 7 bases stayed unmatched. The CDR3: CATSATSGRATSTDTQYF. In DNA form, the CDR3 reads TGTGCCACCAGCGCGACTAGCGGGAGGGCCACTAGCACAGATACGCAGTATTTT.

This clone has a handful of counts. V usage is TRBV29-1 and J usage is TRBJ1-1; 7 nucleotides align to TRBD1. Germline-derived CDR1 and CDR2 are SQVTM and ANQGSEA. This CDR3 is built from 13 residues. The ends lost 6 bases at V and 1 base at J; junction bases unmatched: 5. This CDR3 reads CSVGGGSNTEAFF. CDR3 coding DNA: TGCAGCGTAGGAGGGGGCTCGAACACTGAAGCTTTCTTT.